This T cell receptor (beta chain) was recovered during a study of blood T cells in healthy people across ages. Notes on this clonotype: Its antigen is still unknown.

Study-wide findings and caveats: With naive T cell percentage, TCR beta diversity showed a strong correlation.

Then a second PCR, running roughly 6 to 11 cycles, was carried out with a sample-barcoded 5' primer and a J-beta primer mix. One entry per CDR3 protein, called by TCRdb with MiXCR from the 5' RACE reads. The table shows 1.5 million to 2 million distinct CDR3 sequences, with roughly 28% occurring only once. The CDR3 loop spans 15 amino acids. Germline V gives CDR1 KGHSH, CDR2 LQKENI. V was shortened by 0 bases and J by 1 base, with 7 bases between the two germline ends. The genes are TRBV18 and TRBJ2-1; tentative D call: TRBD1 (5 bases). Input material: blood. The source of this sequence is a woman in her thirties in good health. The CDR3: CASSPPDNSYNEQFF. The CDR3 coding sequence is TGTGCCAGCTCACCACCGGACAATTCCTACAATGAGCAGTTCTTC.